This T cell receptor (beta chain) was captured in a study of post-analysis software for immune sequencing data. The overall study: As for disease course, relapsing-remitting, secondary progressive and progressive-relapsing multiple sclerosis were all included.

General study findings and limits: Comparison with controls showed significantly lower normalized Chao1 diversity in multiple sclerosis patients. F measure showed strong co-clustering of same-batch samples. Compared with controls, patients had more of about five TRBV segments, including TRBV5-6, TRBV5-1 and TRBV20-1.

This clonotype was observed a few times. Antigen unknown. Trimming cost V 3 bases and J 4 bases, with 9 bases left between them. The CDR3 covers 13 residues. Built from TCR beta cDNA, the libraries had unique molecular identifiers in them. It was from roughly 1.1 to 9.2 million T cells that about 500,000 cDNA molecules came. In TCRdb, the PCR reads were re-called with MiXCR into one record per CDR3 protein. The sample yields approximately 730,000 distinct CDR3 sequences, about half seen once. Sequences were obtained from blood. The receptor was isolated from a girl between 5 and 17 years old with multiple sclerosis. This chain links TRBV12-3 or TRBV12-4 with TRBJ1-2; D may be TRBD1 (5 bases). CDR3 coding DNA: TGTGCCAGCAGTTTCCAGGGTGGCTATGGCTACACCTTC. This sequence encodes CASSFQGGYGYTF.